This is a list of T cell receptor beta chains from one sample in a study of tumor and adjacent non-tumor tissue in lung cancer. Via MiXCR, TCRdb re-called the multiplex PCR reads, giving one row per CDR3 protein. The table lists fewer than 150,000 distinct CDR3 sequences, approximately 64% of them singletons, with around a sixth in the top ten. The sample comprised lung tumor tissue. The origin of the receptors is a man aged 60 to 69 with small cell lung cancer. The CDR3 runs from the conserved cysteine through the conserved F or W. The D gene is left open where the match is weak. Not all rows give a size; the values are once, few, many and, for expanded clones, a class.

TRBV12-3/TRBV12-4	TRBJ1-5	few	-	TGTGCCAGCAGTTTAACAGGGAGGAGTAATCAGCCCCAGCATTTT	CASSLTGRSNQPQHF
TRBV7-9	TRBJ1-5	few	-	TGTGCCAGCAGCGATAGCAATCAGCCCCAGCATTTT	CASSDSNQPQHF
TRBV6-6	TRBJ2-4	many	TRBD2	TGTGCCAGCACCCCTTCGACTAGCCCAAACATTCAGTACTTC	CASTPSTSPNIQYF
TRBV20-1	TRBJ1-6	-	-	TGCAGTGCTATGGCCGGGACGGTGAATAATTCACCCCTCCACTTT	CSAMAGTVNNSPLHF
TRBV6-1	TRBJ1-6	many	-	TGTGCCAGCAGTGAAGTGGGGTTCGGGTCACCCCTCCACTTT	CASSEVGFGSPLHF
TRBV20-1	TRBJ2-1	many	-	TGCAGTGCTAGAGATGCTAGGTTCTTAAAGGGCGATGAGCAGTTCTTC	CSARDARFLKGDEQFF
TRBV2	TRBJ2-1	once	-	TGTGCCAGCCTCCGGGACTTCCCCTACAATGAGCAGTTCTTC	CASLRDFPYNEQFF
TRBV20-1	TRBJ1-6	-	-	TGCAGTGCTAGAGATCCGACAGCGGAATCTTCACCCCTCCACTTC	CSARDPTAESSPLHF
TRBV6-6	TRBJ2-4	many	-	TGTGCCAGCAGTTGGCAGGGTGCCAAAAACATTCAGTACTTC	CASSWQGAKNIQYF
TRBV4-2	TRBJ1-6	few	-	TGTGCCAGCAGCCAAGAACCGGGCCGCTCACCCCTCCACTTT	CASSQEPGRSPLHF
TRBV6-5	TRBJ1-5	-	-	TGTGCCAGCAGTTTCCCTAAACGGCCCCAGCATTTT	CASSFPKRPQHF
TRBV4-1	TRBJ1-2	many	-	TGCGCCAGCAGCCAAGTGGGGCAGGGTGGCTACACCTTC	CASSQVGQGGYTF
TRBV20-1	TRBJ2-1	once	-	TGCAGTGCTAGAGATATGGTTTATAGTTACAATGAGCAGTTCTTC	CSARDMVYSYNEQFF
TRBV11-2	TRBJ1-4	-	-	TGTGCCAGCAGCTTAGGGCGTACAGAAGCTTATGAAAAACTGTTTTTT	CASSLGRTEAYEKLFF
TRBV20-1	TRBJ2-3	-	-	TGCGGTGCTCACCACGACGGCACAAATACGCAGTATTTT	CGAHHDGTNTQYF
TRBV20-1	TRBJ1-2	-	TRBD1	TGCAGTGCGTACCAACCCTCGACAGGGCCCTCTAACTATGGCTACACCTTC	CSAYQPSTGPSNYGYTF
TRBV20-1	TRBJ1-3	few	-	TGCAGTGCTAGAAGGCTTAACGGAAACACCATATATTTT	CSARRLNGNTIYF
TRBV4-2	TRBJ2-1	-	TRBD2	TGTGCCGGCAGCCAAGACCCTGGGACTAGCGGGATGGCCCTACACAATGAGCAGTTCTTC	CAGSQDPGTSGMALHNEQFF
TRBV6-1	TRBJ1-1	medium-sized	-	TGTGCCAGCACCCATAGGGGGGTTTGGAGCACTGAAGCTTTCTTT	CASTHRGVWSTEAFF
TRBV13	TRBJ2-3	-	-	TGTGTCAGCAGCTTCTGTGGGTACACAGATACGCAGTATTTT	CVSSFCGYTDTQYF
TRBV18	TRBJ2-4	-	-	TGTGCCAGCTCAACCGGTATACAGCGAAAAAACATTCAGTACTTC	CASSTGIQRKNIQYF
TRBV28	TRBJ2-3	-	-	TGTGCCAGCAGTTCCCCGGATGGCACAGATATGCAGTATTTT	CASSSPDGTDMQYF
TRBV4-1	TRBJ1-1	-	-	TGCGCCAGCAGCCAACAGCAGGTGAGTACTGAGGCTTTCTTT	CASSQQQVSTEAFF
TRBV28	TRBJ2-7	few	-	TGTGCCATCGGACTCGTTTACGAGCAGTACTTC	CAIGLVYEQYF
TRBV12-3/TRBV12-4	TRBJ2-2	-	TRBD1	TGTGTCAGTAGTTTCTCTGGGACAGACACCGGGGAGCTATTTTTT	CVSSFSGTDTGELFF
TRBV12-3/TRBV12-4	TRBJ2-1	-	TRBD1	TGTGCCAGTAGTCCCGGGACAGAGCACAATGAGCAGTTCTTC	CASSPGTEHNEQFF
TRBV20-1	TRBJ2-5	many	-	TGCAGTGCAGACGGGGACCAAGAGACCCAGTACTTC	CSADGDQETQYF
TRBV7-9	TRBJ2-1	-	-	TGTGCCAGCAGCAATAGCGGAGGGGGCTACAATGAGCAGTTCTTC	CASSNSGGGYNEQFF
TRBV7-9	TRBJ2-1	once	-	TGTGCCAGCAGCTCGCGGGGCAGGCCCTATGAGCAGTTCTTC	CASSSRGRPYEQFF
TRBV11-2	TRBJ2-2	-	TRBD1	TGTGCCAGTAGCCTGGGGCGGACAGGGTTCACCTGGGAGCTGTTTTTT	CASSLGRTGFTWELFF
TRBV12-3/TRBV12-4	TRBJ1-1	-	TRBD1	TGTGCCAGCATGACCACGACAGGGCTCACTGAAGCTTTCTTT	CASMTTTGLTEAFF
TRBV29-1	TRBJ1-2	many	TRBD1	TGCAGCGTTCCTGGGACAGACTATGGCTACACCTTC	CSVPGTDYGYTF
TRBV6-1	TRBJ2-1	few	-	TGTGCCAGCAGTGACAGGGTGGTCAATGAGCAGTTCTTC	CASSDRVVNEQFF
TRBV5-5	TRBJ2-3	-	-	TGTGCCAGCAGCCCTCGGACAGCCTTTGGCACAGATACGCAGTATTTT	CASSPRTAFGTDTQYF
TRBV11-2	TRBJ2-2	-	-	TGTGCCAGCACCTTAGGGCAGAACACCCGGGAGCTGTTTTTT	CASTLGQNTRELFF
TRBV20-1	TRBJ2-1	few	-	TGCAGTGCCCACGGGGCCTCCTCCTACAATGAGCAGTTCTTC	CSAHGASSYNEQFF
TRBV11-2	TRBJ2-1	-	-	TGTGCCAGCAGCTTACTAGAGGCAGGGGGGAGAGAGCAGTTCTTC	CASSLLEAGGREQFF